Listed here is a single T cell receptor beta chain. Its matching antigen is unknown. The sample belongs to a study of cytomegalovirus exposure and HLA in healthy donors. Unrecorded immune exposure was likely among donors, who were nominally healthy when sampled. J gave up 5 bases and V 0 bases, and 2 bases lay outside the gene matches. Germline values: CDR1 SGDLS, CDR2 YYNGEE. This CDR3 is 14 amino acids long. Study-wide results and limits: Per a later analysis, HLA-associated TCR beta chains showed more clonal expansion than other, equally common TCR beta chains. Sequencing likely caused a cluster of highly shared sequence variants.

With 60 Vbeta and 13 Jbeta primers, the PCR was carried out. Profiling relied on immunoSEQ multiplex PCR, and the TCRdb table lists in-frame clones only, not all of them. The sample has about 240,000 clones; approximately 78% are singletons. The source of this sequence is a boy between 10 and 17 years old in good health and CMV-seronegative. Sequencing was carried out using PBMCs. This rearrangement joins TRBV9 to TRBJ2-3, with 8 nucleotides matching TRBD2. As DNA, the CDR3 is TGTGCCAGCAGCGTAGCCAGCGGGGGAGATACGCAGTATTTT. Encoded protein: CASSVASGGDTQYF.